This record covers a single T cell receptor beta chain. Per the study methods: Estimation of nucleated cell counts relied on the amplification of reference gene primers. Only in-frame clones appear in the TCRdb table, and some are missing; sequencing was by immunoSEQ multiplex PCR. That table gives V, J and clone size, and the DNA gave D and trimming. The table has about 480,000 clones, approximately 90% seen once. In germline, CDR1 is SNHLY, CDR2 FYNNEI. With 7 bases clipped from V and 0 bases from J, the junction kept 2 bases outside the gene matches. The length of the CDR3 is 13 residues. The data belong to a study of blood T cell repertoires in COVID-19. Study context: PBMCs, B-cell-depleted T cells, or T cells provided the cDNA or gDNA that made up the material.

Sequencing was performed on peripheral blood. The chain couples TRBV2 to TRBJ2-5; TRBD1 aligns across 7 bases. The sequence was obtained from a woman aged 25 to 39 with acute or convalescent COVID-19. For the CDR3, the DNA is TGTGCCAGCAAGACAGGGTACCAAGAGACCCAGTACTTC. Encoded protein: CASKTGYQETQYF. Combining the CDR3 with reference TRBV2 and TRBJ2-5 gives the whole variable domain EPEVTQTPSHQVTQMGQEVILRCVPISNHLYFYWYRQILGQKVEFLVSFYNNEISEKSEIFDDQFSVERPDGSNFTLKIRSTKLEDSAMYFCASKTGYQETQYFGPGTRLLVL.